The 30 T cell receptor beta chains presented below share a single source sample, sequenced in a study of response to subunit inactivated influenza vaccine. In TCRdb, the RT-PCR reads were re-called with MiXCR into one record per CDR3 protein. The sample shows approximately 480,000 distinct CDR3 sequences, approximately 11% of them seen only once. Material: PBMCs from blood, obtained more than 35 days after vaccination. The receptors derive from a man aged 45-60 years who received an inactivated influenza vaccine.

This clonotype was observed a few times. The rearrangement links TRBV28 to TRBJ2-7; TRBD1 agrees at 9 bases. Germline trimming cut 5 bases from V and 3 bases from J; bases unmatched to any gene: 8. The CDR3 runs to 15 residues. CDR1 and CDR2 from the germline V gene are MDHEN and SYDVKM. DNA of the CDR3: TGTGCCAGCAGTGCCTACAGGGGGCTTAGCTACGAGCAGTACTTC. Its protein product is CASSAYRGLSYEQYF. The full variable domain, its missing parts supplied by reference TRBV28 and TRBJ2-7, is DVKVTQSSRYLVKRTGEKVFLECVQDMDHENMFWYRQDPGLGLRLIYFSYDVKMKEKGDIPEGYSVSREKKERFSLILESASTNQTSMYLCASSAYRGLSYEQYFGPGTRLTVT.

This clonotype was counted only a few times. The genes are TRBV20-1 and TRBJ2-3; D call uncertain. V shed 6 bases and J shed 2 bases, with 18 bases lying between them. The CDR3 runs to 15 residues. The germline V gene has CDR1 DFQATT and CDR2 SNEGSKA (reference sequence). In DNA form, the CDR3 reads TGCAGTGCCGAGCCTTTGCGGTCCCTCACAGATACGCAGTATTTT. Encoded protein: CSAEPLRSLTDTQYF.

A few counts support this clonotype. V gene TRBV20-1 combines with J gene TRBJ2-7; 9 nucleotides line up with TRBD1. Trimming cost V 6 bases and J 1 base; bases outside gene matches: 7. CDR1 and CDR2 from the germline V gene are DFQATT and SNEGSKA (reference sequence). The CDR3 totals 14 residues. The CDR3 DNA reads as TGCAGTGCACCAGGACAGGGGACGTCCTACGAGCAGTACTTC. Protein sequence: CSAPGQGTSYEQYF.

This chain uses TRBV2 with TRBJ1-6; D unresolved. This CDR3 has 13 amino acids. CDR1 is SNHLY, CDR2 FYNNEI, per germline. Trimming cost V 8 bases and J 8 bases, with 13 bases left between them. As DNA, the CDR3 is TGTGCCAGCTGGCCCAGACCTGATTCACCCCTCCACTTT. This gives the protein CASWPRPDSPLHF.

This clonotype was observed a few times. This chain links TRBV7-8 with TRBJ2-5; 8 positions agree with TRBD2. Germline lookup yields CDR1 SGHVS and CDR2 FQNEAQ. CDR3 size: 18 residues. J lost 3 bases, V lost 0 bases, and 12 bases had no gene match. The CDR3 region is CASSLARGAGAPKETQYF. The CDR3 coding sequence is TGTGCCAGCAGCTTAGCGAGGGGAGCGGGAGCCCCCAAAGAGACCCAGTACTTC.

This clonotype was counted at least ten times. J is TRBJ2-7 and V is TRBV6-1, with D hard to call. Trimming stripped 6 bases from V and 2 bases from J, with 17 bases between. Germline V lookup: CDR1 MNHNS, CDR2 SASEGT. The CDR3 contains 15 residues. This CDR3 is CASSPPPAGTYEQYF. The CDR3 nucleotides read TGTGCCAGCAGCCCCCCCCCCGCTGGCACCTACGAGCAGTACTTC.

This clonotype has ten or more counts. This chain joins TRBV29-1 and TRBJ2-3; D unresolved. The germline V gene encodes CDR1 SQVTM and CDR2 ANQGSEA. The length of the CDR3 is 12 residues. V lost 3 bases to trimming and J lost 6 bases, with 10 bases between them. CDR3 nucleotide sequence: TGCAGCGTTGATGAAGCCTCGGATACGCAGTATTTT. It encodes CSVDEASDTQYF.

This chain connects TRBV20-1 to TRBJ1-4, with D perhaps TRBD1 (5 bases). The CDR3 is 13 residues long. The V end lost 3 bases, the J end lost 7 bases, and 12 bases lay between the germline ends. Germline V CDR1 and CDR2: DFQATT, SNEGSKA (reference sequence). For the CDR3, the DNA is TGCAGTGCTAGCGCAGGGCTGACTGAAAAACTGTTTTTT. Amino acid sequence: CSASAGLTEKLFF.

The chain joins TRBV7-9 to TRBJ1-1; the D is unclear. CDR1 SEHNR and CDR2 FQNEAQ come from the germline V gene (reference sequence). The CDR3 has 17 residues. Trimming removed 2 bases from V and 3 bases from J, with 19 bases in between. CDR3 sequence reads: CASSLISAAALYTEAFF. CDR3 nucleotides: TGTGCCAGCAGCTTAATTTCGGCAGCGGCTCTGTACACTGAAGCTTTCTTT. Supplemented by reference TRBV7-9 and TRBJ1-1, the full variable domain reads DTGVSQNPRHKITKRGQNVTFRCDPISEHNRLYWYRQTLGQGPEFLTYFQNEAQLEKSRLLSDRFSAERPKGSFSTLEIQRTEQGDSAMYLCASSLISAAALYTEAFFGQGTRLTVV.

This clonotype was seen a handful of times. The J gene is TRBJ1-2, the V gene TRBV20-1, with a weak D call TRBD1 (5 bases). The CDR3 length is 14 residues. The germline gives CDR1 DFQATT, CDR2 SNEGSKA (reference sequence). Trimming removed 4 bases at V and 8 bases at J, with 20 bases between. CDR3 loop: CSAIKGTGYGGYTF. The CDR3, as DNA: TGCAGTGCTATCAAGGGGACGGGATACGGGGGCTACACCTTC.

The chain links TRBV5-1 to TRBJ2-5; D is ambiguous. Per germline, CDR1 SGHRS and CDR2 YFSETQ. Trimming left V 4 bases short and J 2 bases short, with 12 bases between. This CDR3 contains 14 residues. The CDR3 loop reads CASSPSGSQETQYF. CDR3 DNA: TGCGCCAGCAGCCCATCCGGGTCTCAAGAGACCCAGTACTTC.

The table lists this clonotype with a few counts. V is TRBV3-1 and J is TRBJ1-2; no definite D call. CDR1 is LGHDT, CDR2 YNNKEL, per germline (reference sequence). Deletions cut 1 base from V and 4 bases from J, with 13 bases between. This CDR3 has 15 amino acids. Written as DNA, the CDR3 is TGTGCCAGCAGCCAAGGTCTGAGGCACCTCTATGGCTACACCTTC. Translating it yields CASSQGLRHLYGYTF.

At least ten counts were recorded for this clonotype. The chain uses TRBV7-9 and TRBJ2-2, with D unresolved. From germline, CDR1 is SEHNR and CDR2 FQNEAQ (reference sequence). The CDR3 contains 13 residues. Trimming took 2 bases from V and 4 from J, leaving 5 bases between them. CDR3 bases: TGTGCCAGCAGCTTACTGATCACCGGGGAGCTGTTTTTT. Translating it yields CASSLLITGELFF.

The V and J genes are TRBV30 and TRBJ2-7; 10 bases are a match to TRBD1. This CDR3 has 13 residues. In germline, CDR1 is GTSNPN, CDR2 SVGIG (reference sequence). Trimming took 1 base from V and 4 from J; bases not matched to a gene: 1. The CDR3 DNA sequence: TGTGCCTGGAGTGGGACAGGGGGATACGAGCAGTACTTC. Its translation: CAWSGTGGYEQYF.

This clonotype was detected ten times or more. The V gene is TRBV20-1, the J gene TRBJ2-5; 7 nucleotides align to TRBD2. The CDR3 consists of 16 residues. The V gene's germline CDR1 is DFQATT and CDR2 SNEGSKA (reference sequence). Trimming removed 0 bases from V and 4 bases from J; junction bases left unmatched: 11. The CDR3 DNA follows: TGCAGTGCTAGAGATAGCAGCGGGGATGGGAGAGAGACCCAGTACTTC. Translation: CSARDSSGDGRETQYF.

This clonotype was seen more than once but under ten times. The gene calls are TRBV12-3 or TRBV12-4 and TRBJ1-5, with D unclear. This CDR3 region has 14 residues. Deletions cut 5 bases from V and 4 bases from J, with 12 bases between. The CDR3 loop is CASSLLLLNQPQHF. The CDR3 DNA reads as TGTGCCAGCAGTCTACTGCTTCTGAATCAGCCCCAGCATTTT.

The chain links TRBV12-3 or TRBV12-4 to TRBJ2-1, with no clear D. The CDR3 spans 12 residues. V was pared by 8 bases and J by 6 bases, with 11 bases between. The CDR3 loop is CASSIRINEQFF. CDR3 DNA sequence: TGTGCCAGCTCTATACGGATCAATGAGCAGTTCTTC.

This clonotype was seen a handful of times. The chain combines TRBV5-1 with TRBJ1-1; 7 bases fit TRBD1. V lost 0 bases to trimming and J lost 0 bases; unmatched junction nucleotides: 5. CDR3 length: 16 residues. Germline V CDR1 and CDR2: SGHRS, YFSETQ. CDR3 sequence: CASSLGYRGLNTEAFF. DNA for the CDR3: TGCGCCAGCAGCTTGGGGTACAGGGGCTTGAACACTGAAGCTTTCTTT.

This clonotype showed up many times. The rearrangement joins TRBV18 to TRBJ1-1; unclear D gene. Germline CDR1 reads KGHSH; CDR2 reads LQKENI. CDR3 size: 18 residues. V lost 4 bases to trimming and J lost 1 base, with 22 bases between them. The CDR3 bases are TGTGCCAGCTCACGGGGTCGCAGTAAAATCCTTTCGAACACTGAAGCTTTCTTT. Translating it yields CASSRGRSKILSNTEAFF. The whole variable domain, remainder taken from reference TRBV18 and TRBJ1-1, is NAGVMQNPRHLVRRRGQEARLRCSPMKGHSHVYWYRQLPEEGLKFMVYLQKENIIDESGMPKERFSAEFPKEGPSILRIQQVVRGDSAAYFCASSRGRSKILSNTEAFFGQGTRLTVV.

J is TRBJ2-1 and V is TRBV4-3; D call uncertain. The CDR3 has 13 residues. Per the germline V gene, CDR1 is LGHNA and CDR2 is YSLEER. V shed 0 bases and J shed 13 bases, with 13 bases lying between them. The CDR3 reads CASSQERSRSQFF. The CDR3 DNA sequence: TGCGCCAGCAGCCAAGAGAGGAGTCGGAGTCAGTTCTTC.

This clonotype appeared many times. The chain carries TRBV19 and TRBJ1-2, with 7 bases that match TRBD1. The germline gives CDR1 LNHDA, CDR2 SQIVND (reference sequence). The V gene end was trimmed by 3 bases and the J gene end by 4 bases; junction bases not matched to a gene: 5. CDR3 size: 14 residues. The CDR3 DNA sequence: TGTGCCAGTAGTATCGACAGGGCGGCCTATGGCTACACCTTC. Translating it yields CASSIDRAAYGYTF.

This clonotype showed up many times. This chain joins TRBV5-4 and TRBJ2-2; no firm D call. CDR3 length: 12 residues. Trimming took off 4 bases at V and 7 bases at J, with 8 bases between the two ends. CDR1 and CDR2 from the germline V gene are SGHNT and YYREEE (reference sequence). The CDR3 spells CASSPQDGELFF. Here the CDR3 DNA reads TGTGCCAGCAGCCCCCAGGACGGGGAGCTGTTTTTT. Supplemented by reference TRBV5-4 and TRBJ2-2, the full variable domain reads ETGVTQSPTHLIKTRGQQVTLRCSSQSGHNTVSWYQQALGQGPQFIFQYYREEENGRGNFPPRFSGLQFPNYSSELNVNALELDDSALYLCASSPQDGELFFGEGSRLTVL.

CDR3 loop: CASSTGGATNEKLFF. The CDR3 DNA sequence: TGTGCCAGCAGCACAGGGGGCGCAACTAATGAAAAACTGTTTTTT. This chain links TRBV28 with TRBJ1-4, with TRBD1 matching 9 bases. Germline V CDR1 and CDR2: MDHEN, SYDVKM. This CDR3 region has 15 residues. V was clipped by 6 bases and J by 0 bases; unmatched bases: 2.

The chain is built from TRBV29-1 and TRBJ2-2; D may be TRBD1 (5 bases). Trimming left V 0 bases short and J 0 bases short, with 8 bases between. The length of the CDR3 is 15 residues. Germline V gene sequence: CDR1 SQVTM, CDR2 ANQGSEA. CDR3 bases: TGCAGCGTTGAAGAGGACAACGCGAACACCGGGGAGCTGTTTTTT. Translation: CSVEEDNANTGELFF.

The chain carries TRBV12-3 or TRBV12-4 and TRBJ2-1; 9 nucleotides agree with TRBD2. J gave up 2 bases and V 10 bases, and 9 bases lay outside the gene matches. The CDR3 contains 15 residues. Here the CDR3 DNA reads TGTGCCACCCATAGCGGGAGTTCCCCCTACAATGAGCAGTTCTTC. Translation gives CATHSGSSPYNEQFF.

This clonotype was counted a single time. The gene calls are TRBV20-1 and TRBJ2-7; no firm D call. The CDR3 runs 15 residues. Per the germline V gene, CDR1 is DFQATT and CDR2 is SNEGSKA (reference sequence). Trimming removed 3 bases at V and 1 base at J, with 16 bases between. CDR3 sequence reads: CSASPKGQLSYEQYF. In DNA, the CDR3 is TGCAGTGCTAGTCCAAAAGGGCAGTTGTCCTACGAGCAGTACTTC.

This clonotype was observed at least ten times. The V gene is TRBV20-1, the J gene TRBJ1-2; a possible D gene is TRBD1 (6 bases). Germline V gene lookup returns CDR1 DFQATT and CDR2 SNEGSKA (reference sequence). The CDR3 has 16 residues. V was cut by 4 bases and J by 4 bases, with 22 bases left in between. CDR3 protein: CSAKPLRGSNFYGYTF. The CDR3 nucleotides read TGCAGTGCTAAACCTCTGAGGGGGAGCAACTTCTATGGCTACACCTTC.

This clonotype has just a few counts. V and J are TRBV4-1 and TRBJ2-7, with 7 bases fitting TRBD1. In germline, CDR1 is MGHRA, CDR2 YSYEKL. The CDR3 totals 20 residues. The V gene end was trimmed by 4 bases and the J gene end by 3 bases; junction bases not matched to a gene: 24. CDR3 sequence (DNA): TGCGCCAGCAGCCCGGGTCCGGGACAGAGGAGGAAACTATTAGACTACGAGCAGTACTTC. Its translation is CASSPGPGQRRKLLDYEQYF.

In its sample, this clonotype was seen a few times. The chain employs TRBV3-1 and TRBJ2-1; D tentatively reads TRBD1 or TRBD2 (5 bases each). The CDR3 is 17 residues long. Germline V gene sequence: CDR1 LGHDT, CDR2 YNNKEL (reference sequence). V shed 1 base and J shed 4 bases, with 17 bases lying between them. The DNA for the CDR3 is TGTGCCAGCAGCCAAGGGGGACCCTATGAGTCGTACAATGAGCAGTTCTTC. Protein: CASSQGGPYESYNEQFF.

In this sample, this clonotype turned up a few times. The chain is built from TRBV5-1 and TRBJ2-5; TRBD1 agrees at 8 bases. Per the germline V gene, CDR1 is SGHRS and CDR2 is YFSETQ. The CDR3 consists of 14 residues. V shed 4 bases and J 5 bases; nucleotides not matched to a gene: 7. The CDR3 reads CASSSGQGTETQYF. CDR3 nucleotides: TGCGCCAGCAGCAGTGGACAGGGAACGGAGACCCAGTACTTC.